Included here is one T cell receptor (beta chain) sequence, with context. As originally analysed: Amplified reference gene primers provided the basis for estimating nucleated cell counts. TCRdb's table, derived via immunoSEQ multiplex PCR, lists solely in-frame clones and lacks some. The V and J calls and clone size come from that table; D and trimming were worked out from the DNA. The sample lists some 170,000 clones, roughly 79% occurring once. The source of the sample is a study of blood T cell repertoires in COVID-19. The overall study: Acute and convalescent COVID-19 samples came from the United States, Italy and Spain. In each case, the material was cDNA or gDNA derived from T cells, B-cell-depleted T cells, or PBMCs.

CDR1 and CDR2 (germline): SNHLY, FYNNEI. The V end lost 3 bases, the J end lost 5 bases, and 5 bases lay between the germline ends. The CDR3 length is 12 residues. Sequencing was performed on peripheral blood. This receptor was obtained from a woman in her 70s with acute or convalescent COVID-19. V usage is TRBV2 and J usage is TRBJ2-4; D remains unclear. The CDR3 is CASSETENIQYF. The DNA for the CDR3 is TGTGCCAGCAGTGAGACTGAAAACATTCAGTACTTC. The full variable domain, completed using reference TRBV2 and TRBJ2-4, is EPEVTQTPSHQVTQMGQEVILRCVPISNHLYFYWYRQILGQKVEFLVSFYNNEISEKSEIFDDQFSVERPDGSNFTLKIRSTKLEDSAMYFCASSETENIQYFGAGTRLSVL.